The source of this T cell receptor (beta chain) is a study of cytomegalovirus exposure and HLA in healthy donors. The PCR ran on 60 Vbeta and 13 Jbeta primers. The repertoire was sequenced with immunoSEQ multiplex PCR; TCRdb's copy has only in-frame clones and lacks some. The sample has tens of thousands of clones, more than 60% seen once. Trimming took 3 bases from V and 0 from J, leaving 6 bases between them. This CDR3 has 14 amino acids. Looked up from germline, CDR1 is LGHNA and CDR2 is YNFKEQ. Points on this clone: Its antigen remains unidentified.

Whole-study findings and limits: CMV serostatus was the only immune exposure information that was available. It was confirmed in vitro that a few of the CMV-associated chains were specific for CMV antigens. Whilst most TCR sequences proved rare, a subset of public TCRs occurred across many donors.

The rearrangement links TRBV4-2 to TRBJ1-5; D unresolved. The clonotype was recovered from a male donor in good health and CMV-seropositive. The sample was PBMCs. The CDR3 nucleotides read TGTGCCAGCAGCCAGGAGAGTAGCAATCAGCCCCAGCATTTT. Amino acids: CASSQESSNQPQHF.